One sample yielded the 12 T cell receptor beta chains listed below, sequenced in a study of blood T cell repertoires in COVID-19. TCRdb's copy holds only in-frame clones and misses some; the assay was immunoSEQ multiplex PCR. The profile shows about 76,000 clones, 65% to 90% of them singletons. Sequencing was carried out using peripheral blood. Every receptor here comes from a man aged 50 to 59 with COVID-19, enrolled during active disease.

This clone was detected only once. Other DNA sequences from this sample encode an identical CDR3 as well. The chain joins TRBV21-1 to TRBJ1-5; TRBD1 is the table's D call and was not checked against the DNA. TRBV21-1 is flagged as a pseudogene. This CDR3 is built from 17 residues. The CDR3 nucleotides are TGTGCTAGCAGCAAAGGGGGACAGAAAGACAGCAATCAGCCCCAGCATTTT. Amino acids: CASSKGGQKDSNQPQHF.

The V and J genes are TRBV4-1 and TRBJ2-5, with 16 bases lining up with TRBD2. Germline V gene data show CDR1 as MGHRA and CDR2 as YSYEKL. Losses at the gene ends were 7 bases for V and 4 bases for J; bases not matched to a gene: 9. The CDR3 loop spans 17 amino acids. The CDR3 DNA sequence: TGCGCCAGCAAAAAGGGACTAGCGGGAGGGCCGGTAGAGACCCAGTACTTC. Its translation is CASKKGLAGGPVETQYF.

The table lists this clone with a count of one. V and J are TRBV28 and TRBJ1-5, with D perhaps TRBD1 (5 bases). There are 15 residues in the CDR3. Germline V gene data show CDR1 as MDHEN and CDR2 as SYDVKM. V lost 3 bases and J lost 7, with 16 bases in between. In DNA form, the CDR3 reads TGTGCCAGCAGTTTTCCTCTGGGGGGTTCGCAGCCCCAGCATTTT. Translating gives CASSFPLGGSQPQHF. Full variable domain (rest looked up from reference TRBV28 and TRBJ1-5): DVKVTQSSRYLVKRTGEKVFLECVQDMDHENMFWYRQDPGLGLRLIYFSYDVKMKEKGDIPEGYSVSREKKERFSLILESASTNQTSMYLCASSFPLGGSQPQHFGDGTRLSIL.

This clone occurred once. CDR3 residues: CASSFGGYGYTF. DNA of the CDR3: TGTGCCAGCAGTTTTGGAGGGTATGGCTACACCTTC. V usage is TRBV12-3 or TRBV12-4 and J usage is TRBJ1-2; no clear D gene. V was cut by 3 bases and J by 5 bases, with 7 bases left in between. This CDR3 has 12 amino acids.

The J gene is TRBJ2-1, the V gene TRBV9; 9 positions agree with TRBD2. Germline V gene data show CDR1 as SGDLS and CDR2 as YYNGEE. V lost 2 bases, J lost 7 bases, and 13 bases stayed unmatched. The CDR3 is 17 residues long. CDR3 residues: CASSVDSPSGALNEQFF. The CDR3 region has the DNA TGTGCCAGCAGCGTCGACAGCCCTAGCGGGGCCCTAAATGAGCAGTTCTTC. Filled out from reference TRBV9 and TRBJ2-1, the complete variable domain reads DSGVTQTPKHLITATGQRVTLRCSPRSGDLSVYWYQQSLDQGLQFLIQYYNGEERAKGNILERFSAQQFPDLHSELNLSSLELGDSALYFCASSVDSPSGALNEQFFGPGTRLTVL.

This sequence joins TRBV3-1 (or the pseudogene TRBV3-2) and TRBJ2-5; D is possibly TRBD1 (6 bases). Germline V gene sequence: CDR1 LGHDT, CDR2 YNNKEL (reference sequence). The germline V and J ends were trimmed by 5 bases and 2 bases, with 15 bases remaining between them. The CDR3 loop spans 15 amino acids. CDR3 residues: CASSETPDRQETQYF. For the CDR3, the DNA is TGTGCCAGCAGCGAGACACCTGACAGGCAAGAGACCCAGTACTTC.

The rearrangement links TRBV30 to TRBJ2-7; TRBD2 might be the D (5 bases). Germline assignment: CDR1 GTSNPN and CDR2 SVGIG (reference sequence). This CDR3 is built from 13 residues. The germline V and J ends were trimmed by 2 bases and 7 bases, with 15 bases remaining between them. The CDR3 spells CAWSREGDKEQYF. The CDR3 bases are TGTGCCTGGAGTAGAGAGGGAGATAAAGAGCAGTACTTC.

V gene TRBV16 combines with J gene TRBJ2-2, with D possibly matching TRBD1 (6 bases). The V and J ends lost 5 bases and 4 bases respectively, with 14 bases between them. The length of the CDR3 is 15 residues. Germline V gene sequence: CDR1 KGHSY, CDR2 FQNENV. DNA of the CDR3: TGTGCCAGCAGCTACCTCGGACAGCGCACCGGGGAGCTGTTTTTT. Translation: CASSYLGQRTGELFF.

V and J are TRBV19 and TRBJ1-2; 7 bases map to TRBD1. CDR1 LNHDA and CDR2 SQIVND come from the germline V gene (reference sequence). The CDR3 totals 15 residues. The V and J ends lost 5 bases and 2 bases, in that order; junction bases with no gene match: 8. The CDR3 spells CASSPNQGVNYGYTF. The CDR3 DNA reads TGTGCCAGTAGTCCCAATCAGGGGGTGAACTATGGCTACACCTTC.

The chain joins TRBV7-9 to TRBJ1-1, with a possible D match to TRBD1 (5 bases). This CDR3 region has 13 residues. CDR1 is SEHNR, CDR2 FQNEAQ, per germline (reference sequence). The V and J ends lost 5 bases and 1 base respectively, with 8 bases between them. The CDR3 DNA follows: TGTGCCAGCAGCCGTACAGGGAACACTGAAGCTTTCTTT. It is translated as CASSRTGNTEAFF.

This rearrangement joins TRBV23-1 to TRBJ1-1; D ambiguous. TRBV23-1 is annotated as an ORF whose role is uncertain. This CDR3 is built from 13 residues. V gave up 4 bases and J gave up 4 bases, with 10 bases separating them. CDR3 residues: CASSREGGTEAFF. DNA of the CDR3: TGCGCCAGCAGTCGTGAGGGTGGCACTGAAGCTTTCTTT.

This clone was seen ten or more times. The rearrangement uses TRBV18 and TRBJ1-5; a possible D gene is TRBD1 (5 bases). With 4 bases removed from V and 10 bases from J, the gap between germline ends came to 20 bases. The CDR3 length is 15 residues. The germline gives CDR1 KGHSH, CDR2 LQKENI. The CDR3 is CASSQDNIAIKPQHF. Written as DNA, the CDR3 is TGTGCCAGCTCACAGGACAACATAGCAATCAAACCCCAGCATTTT.